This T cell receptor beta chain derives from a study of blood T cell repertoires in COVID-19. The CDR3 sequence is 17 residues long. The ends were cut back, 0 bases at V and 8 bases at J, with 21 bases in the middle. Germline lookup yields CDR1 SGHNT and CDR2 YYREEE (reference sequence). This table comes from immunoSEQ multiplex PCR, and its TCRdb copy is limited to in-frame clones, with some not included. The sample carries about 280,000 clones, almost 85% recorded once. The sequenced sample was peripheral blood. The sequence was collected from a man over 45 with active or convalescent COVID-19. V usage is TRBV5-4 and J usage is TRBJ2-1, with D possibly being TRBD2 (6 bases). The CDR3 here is CASSLETGVSRRDEQFF. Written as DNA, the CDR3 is TGTGCCAGCAGCTTGGAAACGGGAGTCTCGCGAAGGGATGAGCAGTTCTTC. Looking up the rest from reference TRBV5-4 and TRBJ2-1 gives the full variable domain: ETGVTQSPTHLIKTRGQQVTLRCSSQSGHNTVSWYQQALGQGPQFIFQYYREEENGRGNFPPRFSGLQFPNYSSELNVNALELDDSALYLCASSLETGVSRRDEQFFGPGTRLTVL.